This T cell receptor (beta chain) was profiled in a study of cytomegalovirus exposure and HLA in healthy donors. Findings and caveats of the study: Later analysis demonstrated an association between a missense DCLRE1C variant and TCR beta V- and J-gene trimming. Associated with cytomegalovirus, according to the listing, were 150 to 200 TCR beta chains. Reportedly, TCR beta sequences accurately predicted HLA-A and HLA-B alleles in most subjects.

A multiplex PCR was run with 60 Vbeta primers and 13 Jbeta primers. Assay used: immunoSEQ multiplex PCR; TCRdb lists only in-frame clones, some missing. Found here are approximately 73,000 clones, 60% to 70% of them singletons; the top ten hold roughly 5.6%. Notes on this clone: Its antigen is still unknown.

V shed 2 bases and J 3 bases; nucleotides not matched to a gene: 1. This CDR3 comprises 13 residues. Germline CDR1 reads SGDLS; CDR2 reads YYNGEE. The V and J genes are TRBV9 and TRBJ1-1, with 7 positions matching TRBD1. The specimen sequenced was PBMCs. This TCR derives from a young man in good health and CMV-seropositive. The DNA for the CDR3 is TGTGCCAGCAGCGTCGGACAGGACACTGAAGCTTTCTTT. Translation gives CASSVGQDTEAFF.